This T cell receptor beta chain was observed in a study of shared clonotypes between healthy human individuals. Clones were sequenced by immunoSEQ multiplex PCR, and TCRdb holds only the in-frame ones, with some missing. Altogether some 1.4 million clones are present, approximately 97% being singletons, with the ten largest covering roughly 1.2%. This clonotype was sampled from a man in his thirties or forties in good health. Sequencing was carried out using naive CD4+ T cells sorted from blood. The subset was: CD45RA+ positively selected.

This CDR3 reads CASSVLPGSDQPQHF. In DNA form, the CDR3 reads TGTGCCAGCAGCGTATTACCCGGGTCAGATCAGCCCCAGCATTTT. V usage is TRBV9 and J usage is TRBJ1-5; D is unclear. Trimming cost V 1 base and J 5 bases, with 13 bases left between them. Germline V gene data show CDR1 as SGDLS and CDR2 as YYNGEE. The CDR3 covers 15 residues.